Following are 11 T cell receptor beta chains from one sample sequenced in a study of blood T cell repertoires in COVID-19. Using immunoSEQ multiplex PCR, the repertoire was profiled, and TCRdb retains in-frame clones only, with some absent. The sample has some 330,000 clones, under 95% seen once. Sequencing was done on a sample of PBMCs or T cells enriched from blood (not recorded which). These receptors were obtained from a woman aged 25 to 45 who had recovered from COVID-19.

The chain is built from TRBV28 and TRBJ2-3, with 8 bases lining up with TRBD2. J gave up 3 bases and V 7 bases, and 6 bases lay outside the gene matches. CDR3 length: 14 amino acids. Germline values: CDR1 MDHEN, CDR2 SYDVKM. CDR3 protein: CASTRGGRTDTQYF. CDR3 nucleotide sequence: TGTGCCAGCACTCGGGGGGGCCGTACAGATACGCAGTATTTT.

V is TRBV28 and J is TRBJ1-1; TRBD1 matches 10 bases. The germline V gene has CDR1 MDHEN and CDR2 SYDVKM. J lost 6 bases, V lost 6 bases, and 10 bases had no gene match. The CDR3 contains 15 residues. The CDR3 bases are TGTGCCAGCAGCCTACCGGGACAGGGGACCCCTGAAGCTTTCTTT. Translated, it gives CASSLPGQGTPEAFF.

The genes are TRBV9 and TRBJ1-2; 9 bases line up with TRBD1. The CDR3 extends over 15 amino acids. With V trimmed by 4 bases and J by 4 bases, 8 bases remained unmatched. Germline CDR1 and CDR2: SGDLS and YYNGEE. The DNA for the CDR3 is TGTGCCAGCAGCCCACAGGGGGCGGTAGGCTATGGCTACACCTTC. This gives the protein CASSPQGAVGYGYTF.

The V and J genes are TRBV28 and TRBJ2-7; 8 bases are a match to TRBD1. V lost 5 bases, J lost 2 bases, and 2 bases stayed unmatched. Germline CDR1 MDHEN, CDR2 SYDVKM. There are 13 residues in the CDR3. The chain's CDR3 is CASSTTGAYEQYF. The CDR3 region has the DNA TGTGCCAGCAGTACGACAGGGGCCTACGAGCAGTACTTC.

The J gene is TRBJ2-7, the V gene TRBV4-2; TRBD2 agrees at 8 bases. The CDR3 loop spans 16 amino acids. CDR1 is LGHNA and CDR2 is YNFKEQ in the germline V gene. V trimming: 0 bases; J trimming: 0 bases; junction bases outside the gene matches: 4. The CDR3 DNA follows: TGTGCCAGCAGCCAAGACACTAGCGGTCTCTCCTACGAGCAGTACTTC. Amino acids: CASSQDTSGLSYEQYF.

CDR3 bases: TGTGCCAGCAGCCAAGGAAGCCGGGGGGGCACAGATACGCAGTATTTT. This encodes CASSQGSRGGTDTQYF. The chain combines TRBV4-2 with TRBJ2-3; 7 bases line up with TRBD2. V shed 1 base, J shed 1 base, and the junction held 5 bases outside the gene matches. CDR1 is LGHNA and CDR2 is YNFKEQ in the germline V gene. The CDR3 runs 16 residues.

This clone turned up a few times. The rearrangement uses TRBV4-1 and TRBJ1-1; D gene unclear. The CDR3 is 13 amino acids. Trimming removed 4 bases at V and 3 bases at J, with 9 bases between. The germline V gene encodes CDR1 MGHRA and CDR2 YSYEKL. This CDR3 reads CASSRLEDTEAFF. The CDR3, as DNA: TGCGCCAGCAGCCGTCTCGAGGACACTGAAGCTTTCTTT.

The chain joins TRBV18 to TRBJ2-3; 7 positions match TRBD1. The CDR3 loop spans 16 amino acids. Germline V lookup: CDR1 KGHSH, CDR2 LQKENI. The J segment lost 1 base and the V segment lost 1 base, leaving 5 bases of the junction unmatched. The CDR3 coding sequence is TGTGCCAGCTCACCACTGCCAGGGGGTGGCACAGATACGCAGTATTTT. This sequence encodes CASSPLPGGGTDTQYF.

The V and J genes are TRBV28 and TRBJ1-2; D call uncertain. This CDR3 is 14 amino acids long. V dropped 3 bases and J dropped 4 bases, with 12 bases sitting between them. Looked up from germline, CDR1 is MDHEN and CDR2 is SYDVKM. This CDR3 is CASSFQRGGYGYTF. The DNA of the CDR3 is TGTGCCAGCAGTTTTCAGCGGGGTGGCTATGGCTACACCTTC.

The chain is built from TRBV4-3 and TRBJ1-5, with D perhaps TRBD1 (6 bases). This CDR3 region has 15 residues. Germline values: CDR1 LGHNA, CDR2 YSLEER. V dropped 2 bases and J dropped 3 bases, with 11 bases sitting between them. CDR3 amino acids: CASSQTTGINQPQHF. CDR3 nucleotides: TGCGCCAGCAGCCAAACCACAGGGATCAATCAGCCCCAGCATTTT.

This clone was detected only a few times. The V call is TRBV4-1, the J call TRBJ2-7, with TRBD1 matching 9 bases. The CDR3 has 12 amino acids. Germline lookup yields CDR1 MGHRA and CDR2 YSYEKL. The CDR3 nucleotides read TGCGCTTCAGGGACAGGGATCCACGAGCAGTACTTC. Protein: CASGTGIHEQYF.